There are many counts of the clone carrying this T cell receptor beta chain. Its cognate antigen is unknown. This record belongs to a study of T cells in Graves' hyperthyroidism and ophthalmopathy. The study, taken as a whole, reports: Before onset, by a median of approximately 6.8 months, the model predicted ophthalmopathy. Also found in blood were most expanded thyroid clonotypes above 0.001.

Amplified TCR beta CDR3 regions came from RNA transcripts. Researchers ran a first-round RT-PCR on the TCR CDR3 using the HTBI primer set. Each CDR3 protein gets one entry after TCRdb re-called the multiplex PCR reads with MiXCR. Seen here are 530,000 or so distinct CDR3 sequences, less than 25% observed once, and the top ten hold 11%. Sequenced input: blood. This clonotype originated in a woman aged 25 to 39 with Graves' ophthalmopathy.

CDR3 nucleotides: TGCAGCGTTCGCGAAGGGCGGGCTGAAGCTTTCTTT. Translation gives CSVREGRAEAFF. V usage is TRBV29-1 and J usage is TRBJ1-1; no clear D gene. The CDR3 runs 12 residues. Germline V gives CDR1 SQVTM, CDR2 ANQGSEA. V was shortened by 5 bases and J by 6 bases, with 13 bases between the two germline ends.